The 21 T cell receptor beta chains below were found in one sample sequenced in a study of T cell responses to AZD1222 COVID-19 vaccine. Profiled with immunoSEQ multiplex PCR; TCRdb holds only in-frame clones, not every one. The sample holds over 150,000 clones, approximately 90% seen once. The specimen comprised peripheral blood, sampled 28 days after the second AZD1222 dose. The origin of the receptors is an adult who received the AZD1222 COVID-19 vaccine.

This clone was seen only once. Other DNA variants within this sample encode the same CDR3. The chain uses TRBV28 and TRBJ2-7, with 13 bases identical to TRBD2. The CDR3 totals 15 residues. CDR1 MDHEN and CDR2 SYDVKM come from the germline V gene. V lost 6 bases to trimming and J lost 0 bases; unmatched junction nucleotides: 2. DNA for the CDR3: TGTGCCAGCAGCCGGACTAGCGGGAGCTCCTACGAGCAGTACTTC. It translates to CASSRTSGSSYEQYF. Full variable domain (rest looked up from reference TRBV28 and TRBJ2-7): DVKVTQSSRYLVKRTGEKVFLECVQDMDHENMFWYRQDPGLGLRLIYFSYDVKMKEKGDIPEGYSVSREKKERFSLILESASTNQTSMYLCASSRTSGSSYEQYFGPGTRLTVT.

The chain recombines TRBV12-3 or TRBV12-4 with TRBJ1-1, with no clear D. V was clipped by 9 bases and J by 2 bases, with 10 bases between them. The CDR3 is 12 amino acids. The CDR3: CASTQTNTEAFF. The CDR3, as DNA: TGTGCCAGTACACAAACCAACACTGAAGCTTTCTTT.

This sequence joins TRBV15 and TRBJ2-3; 10 nucleotides align to TRBD1. CDR1 is LNHNV, CDR2 YYDKDF, per germline (reference sequence). The V and J ends lost 0 bases and 2 bases, in that order; junction bases with no gene match: 5. This CDR3 is built from 17 residues. The DNA for the CDR3 is TGTGCCACCAGCAGAGATTTGGGGACAGGGGCCACAGATACGCAGTATTTT. It yields the protein CATSRDLGTGATDTQYF.

In its sample, this clone was seen once. The chain combines TRBV6-2 or TRBV6-3 with TRBJ2-3; 14 nucleotides agree with TRBD2. Germline loops: CDR1 MNHEY, CDR2 SVGEGT. The trim removed 0 bases at V and 4 bases at J, leaving 3 bases unmatched. The CDR3 spans 17 residues. CDR3 protein: CASSYSGLAGVPDTQYF. The CDR3 DNA is TGTGCCAGCAGTTACTCGGGACTAGCGGGAGTCCCAGATACGCAGTATTTT.

The chain employs TRBV18 and TRBJ1-1; maybe TRBD1 (6 bases). Per germline, CDR1 KGHSH and CDR2 LQKENI. This CDR3 region has 15 residues. Trimming cost V 2 bases and J 1 base, with 11 bases left between them. CDR3 residues: CASSPSGTPNTEAFF. CDR3 DNA: TGTGCCAGCTCACCATCCGGGACACCGAACACTGAAGCTTTCTTT.

V gene TRBV10-1 combines with J gene TRBJ2-7; D is possibly TRBD2 (6 bases). Trimming cost V 4 bases and J 3 bases, with 22 bases left between them. The germline gives CDR1 WNHNN, CDR2 SYGVQD (reference sequence). The CDR3 sequence is 17 residues long. In DNA form, the CDR3 reads TGCGCCAGCAGTGGGACTAACCAAACCACGAAACACTACGAGCAGTACTTC. It encodes CASSGTNQTTKHYEQYF.

J is TRBJ1-6 and V is TRBV19, with 7 positions matching TRBD1. The V gene end was trimmed by 4 bases and the J gene end by 4 bases; junction bases not matched to a gene: 4. Germline assignment: CDR1 LNHDA and CDR2 SQIVND (reference sequence). There are 15 residues in the CDR3. Written as DNA, the CDR3 is TGTGCCAGTAGTACCAGGGGACAGTATAATTCACCCCTCCACTTT. Protein product: CASSTRGQYNSPLHF.

The J gene is TRBJ2-5, the V gene TRBV28, with D tentatively TRBD2 (6 bases). Deletions cut 5 bases from V and 4 bases from J, with 14 bases between. The CDR3 has 14 residues. Germline loops: CDR1 MDHEN, CDR2 SYDVKM. CDR3 in DNA: TGTGCCAGCAGTCAATCGGGAGCGGGAGAGACCCAGTACTTC. Amino acid sequence: CASSQSGAGETQYF.

The chain carries TRBV30 and TRBJ2-2, with D perhaps matching TRBD2 (5 bases). The CDR3 runs 13 residues. Per germline, CDR1 GTSNPN and CDR2 SVGIG (reference sequence). Between the trimmed V and J ends, which lost 3 bases and 5 bases, there was a span of 10 bases. DNA of the CDR3: TGTGCCTGGAGAGTACGAGGGACCGGGGAGCTGTTTTTT. Protein sequence: CAWRVRGTGELFF.

J is TRBJ1-5 and V is TRBV10-2, with D unresolved. The V gene's germline CDR1 is WSHSY and CDR2 SAAADI. V shed 3 bases and J shed 4 bases, with 16 bases lying between them. CDR3 length: 16 residues. CDR3: CASSEVRVLGNQPQHF. The CDR3 DNA follows: TGCGCCAGCAGTGAAGTACGGGTGCTCGGTAATCAGCCCCAGCATTTT.

The chain employs TRBV19 and TRBJ1-4; 7 positions match TRBD1. V was pared by 5 bases and J by 6 bases, with 15 bases of the junction left unmatched. Germline V CDR1 and CDR2: LNHDA, SQIVND (reference sequence). The CDR3 has 17 residues. The CDR3 region has the DNA TGTGCCAGTAGTTTCCCCCGCCCGACAGGGAGGTATGAAAAACTGTTTTTT. Translation: CASSFPRPTGRYEKLFF.

This chain uses TRBV27 with TRBJ1-6; no firm D call. The V gene's germline CDR1 is MNHEY and CDR2 SMNVEV (reference sequence). Deletions cut 3 bases from V and 7 bases from J, with 4 bases between. The CDR3 totals 12 residues. CDR3 amino acids: CASSFENSPLHF. For the CDR3, the DNA is TGTGCCAGCAGTTTCGAGAATTCACCCCTCCACTTT.

The J gene is TRBJ1-2, the V gene TRBV4-1; 7 positions match TRBD1. Germline CDR1 is MGHRA and CDR2 is YSYEKL. The CDR3 contains 15 residues. V was clipped by 0 bases and J by 8 bases; unmatched bases: 9. CDR3 region: CASSQDDRAWVGYTF. CDR3 coding DNA: TGCGCCAGCAGCCAAGATGACAGGGCTTGGGTAGGCTACACCTTC.

This sequence joins TRBV25-1 and TRBJ2-1, with 11 bases that match TRBD1. Germline assignment: CDR1 MGHDK and CDR2 SYGVNS. V shed 1 base, J shed 8 bases, and the junction held 10 bases outside the gene matches. The CDR3 extends over 17 amino acids. The CDR3 here is CASSELGVGTGGYEQFF. CDR3 DNA sequence: TGTGCCAGCAGTGAATTGGGTGTCGGGACAGGGGGTTATGAGCAGTTCTTC.

This chain links TRBV4-1 with TRBJ2-1; D assignment may be TRBD1 or TRBD2 (5 bases each). Germline V gene lookup returns CDR1 MGHRA and CDR2 YSYEKL. Trimming shortened V by 0 bases and J by 9 bases, and 18 bases separated the two germline ends. CDR3 length: 16 amino acids. The CDR3 spells CASSQEAAGTQFEQFF. The CDR3 bases are TGCGCCAGCAGCCAAGAGGCTGCCGGGACCCAGTTTGAGCAGTTCTTC.

The rearrangement uses TRBV27 and TRBJ2-7; D gene uncertain. Trimming took 2 bases from V and 2 from J, leaving 7 bases between them. Germline V gene data show CDR1 as MNHEY and CDR2 as SMNVEV (reference sequence). This CDR3 has 13 residues. This CDR3 is CASSLMATYEQYF. In DNA, the CDR3 is TGTGCCAGCAGTTTAATGGCTACCTACGAGCAGTACTTC.

The chain recombines TRBV5-1 with TRBJ2-1; D is unclear. CDR3 length equals 16 residues. Deletions cut 6 bases from V and 4 bases from J, with 20 bases between. Looked up from germline, CDR1 is SGHRS and CDR2 is YFSETQ. DNA of the CDR3: TGCGCCAGCAACGAGAGGACCTCAGGCCTATACAATGAGCAGTTCTTC. It is translated as CASNERTSGLYNEQFF.

The rearrangement links TRBV5-1 to TRBJ2-2; D not certain. Trimming left V 3 bases short and J 5 bases short, with 5 bases between. Germline V gene lookup returns CDR1 SGHRS and CDR2 YFSETQ. CDR3 size: 12 residues. CDR3 nucleotides: TGCGCCAGCAGCTACTTAACCGGGGAGCTGTTTTTT. Translating it yields CASSYLTGELFF. The complete variable domain, with remaining parts taken from reference TRBV5-1 and TRBJ2-2, reads KAGVTQTPRYLIKTRGQQVTLSCSPISGHRSVSWYQQTPGQGLQFLFEYFSETQRNKGNFPGRFSGRQFSNSRSEMNVSTLELGDSALYLCASSYLTGELFFGEGSRLTVL.

CDR3 nucleotides: TGTGCCAGCAGTCCCTCGGGGAACTATGGCTACACCTTC. Translated, it gives CASSPSGNYGYTF. The J gene is TRBJ1-2, the V gene TRBV6-4; D is unresolved. The germline CDR1 and CDR2 sequences are MRHNA and SNTAGT. CDR3 size: 13 residues. The V end was cut by 5 bases, the J end by 2 bases, with 9 bases between.

The V call is TRBV28, the J call TRBJ2-3; 9 bases are a match to TRBD2. CDR3 length: 15 amino acids. V gave up 5 bases and J gave up 2 bases; unmatched junction bases: 5. The V gene's germline CDR1 is MDHEN and CDR2 SYDVKM. CDR3 sequence reads: CASSALAGFTDTQYF. In nucleotides, the CDR3 is TGTGCCAGCAGTGCGCTAGCGGGATTCACAGATACGCAGTATTTT.

This clone showed up just once. The gene calls are TRBV29-1 and TRBJ2-1; 9 nucleotides match TRBD2. Per germline, CDR1 SQVTM and CDR2 ANQGSEA. CDR3 size: 11 residues. The V and J ends lost 8 bases and 13 bases, in that order; junction bases with no gene match: 9. For the CDR3, the DNA is TGCAGCAAGGATAGCGGGGGTGGTCAGTTCTTC. Its protein is CSKDSGGGQFF.